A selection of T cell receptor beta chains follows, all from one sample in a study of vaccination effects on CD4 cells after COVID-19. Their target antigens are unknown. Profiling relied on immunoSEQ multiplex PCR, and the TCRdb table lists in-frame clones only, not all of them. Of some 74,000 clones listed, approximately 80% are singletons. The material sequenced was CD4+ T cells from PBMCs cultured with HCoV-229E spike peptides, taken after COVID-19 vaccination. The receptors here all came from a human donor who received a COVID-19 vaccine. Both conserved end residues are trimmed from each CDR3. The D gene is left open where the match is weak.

CDR3 protein: ASSELWDQGPDTQY
J gene: TRBJ2-3
V gene: TRBV9
D gene: NA

CDR3 protein: ASRLGGSYSPLH
J gene: TRBJ1-6
V gene: TRBV4-2
D gene: NA

CDR3 protein: AWSGSSNQPQH
J gene: TRBJ1-5
V gene: TRBV30
D gene: NA

CDR3 protein: ASSQGQGATGELF
J gene: TRBJ2-2
V gene: TRBV4-1
D gene: TRBD1

CDR3 protein: ASSVGDHGRGTDTQY
J gene: TRBJ2-3
V gene: TRBV9
D gene: NA

CDR3 protein: ASSLSGQAGGYT
J gene: TRBJ1-2
V gene: TRBV7-3
D gene: TRBD1

CDR3 protein: ASGGAYSTGELF
J gene: TRBJ2-2
V gene: TRBV2
D gene: NA

CDR3 protein: ASSPGPNNQETQY
J gene: TRBJ2-5
V gene: TRBV18
D gene: NA

CDR3 protein: ASRDNPGQGIGYT
J gene: TRBJ1-2
V gene: TRBV19
D gene: TRBD1

CDR3 protein: ASSPGQGDTGELF
J gene: TRBJ2-2
V gene: TRBV3-1/TRBV3-2
D gene: TRBD1

CDR3 protein: ASSRDGTPNTGELF
J gene: TRBJ2-2
V gene: TRBV3-1/TRBV3-2
D gene: NA

CDR3 protein: ASRRTTGPEAF
J gene: TRBJ1-1
V gene: TRBV6-6
D gene: NA

CDR3 protein: ASSLGRVYGYT
J gene: TRBJ1-2
V gene: TRBV7-2
D gene: NA

CDR3 protein: ASSPQIQGKGVNTEAF
J gene: TRBJ1-1
V gene: TRBV18
D gene: NA

CDR3 protein: ASSPGTSGGADTQY
J gene: TRBJ2-3
V gene: TRBV5-1
D gene: TRBD2